This T cell receptor beta chain came from a study of T cells in Graves' hyperthyroidism and ophthalmopathy. General observations from the study: Peripheral blood also featured most of the thyroid clonotypes expanded above 0.001.

The CDR3 is 14 residues long. Germline values: CDR1 LGHNA, CDR2 YSLEER. The V end lost 1 base, the J end lost 10 bases, and 16 bases lay between the germline ends. Concerning this clonotype itself: Its specificity is not known.

For ophthalmopathy patients, the Clinical Activity Score was at least 3 and the NOSPECS grade at least 4; duration was under 3 months. Amplification of TCR beta CDR3 regions was performed using RNA transcripts as template. RT-PCR in the first round (using the HTBI primer set) targeted the TCR CDR3. One entry per CDR3 protein, called by TCRdb with MiXCR from the multiplex PCR reads. The sample has about 530,000 distinct CDR3 sequences, 15% to 20% seen once; the top ten hold around 17%. Sequencing was done on a sample of blood. This TCR came from a woman in her late teens or twenties with Graves' ophthalmopathy. V and J are TRBV4-3 and TRBJ2-5; no clear D gene. CDR3 DNA sequence: TGCGCCAGCAGCCAAGTCCTCGCGGCGACGGGCCAGTACTTC. It is translated as CASSQVLAATGQYF.